This TCR beta chain was observed in a study of shared clonotypes between healthy human individuals. This table comes from immunoSEQ multiplex PCR, and its TCRdb copy is limited to in-frame clones, with some not included. Among around 980,000 clones listed, 75% to 80% were seen once. In this sample, this clone turned up once. This receptor was obtained from a man between 18 and 35 years old in good health. Some clones in this sample may be carry-over from other donors' samples. Material: memory CD4+ T cells from PBMCs. Described subset: CD45RA-negative fraction.

In DNA, the CDR3 is TGTGCCAGCAGCTTAGAACCAGGGGGGAATGGCTACACCTTC. Amino acid sequence: CASSLEPGGNGYTF. The chain has TRBV7-9 and TRBJ1-2; TRBD1 aligns across 7 bases. The CDR3 loop spans 14 amino acids. Trimming removed 1 base from V and 6 bases from J; junction bases left unmatched: 5. Germline-derived CDR1 and CDR2 are SEHNR and FQNEAQ (reference sequence).